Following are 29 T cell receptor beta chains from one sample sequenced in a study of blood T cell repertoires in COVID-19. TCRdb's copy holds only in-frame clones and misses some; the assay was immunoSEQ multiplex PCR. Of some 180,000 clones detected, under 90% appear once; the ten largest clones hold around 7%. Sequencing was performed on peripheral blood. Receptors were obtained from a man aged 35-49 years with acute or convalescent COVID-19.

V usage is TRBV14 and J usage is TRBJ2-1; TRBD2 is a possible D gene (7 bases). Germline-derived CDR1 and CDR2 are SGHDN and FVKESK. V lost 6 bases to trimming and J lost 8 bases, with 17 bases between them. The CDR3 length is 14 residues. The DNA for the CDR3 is TGTGCCAGCAGTCCGTTGGGGGGGGCCGATGAGCAGTTCTTC. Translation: CASSPLGGADEQFF.

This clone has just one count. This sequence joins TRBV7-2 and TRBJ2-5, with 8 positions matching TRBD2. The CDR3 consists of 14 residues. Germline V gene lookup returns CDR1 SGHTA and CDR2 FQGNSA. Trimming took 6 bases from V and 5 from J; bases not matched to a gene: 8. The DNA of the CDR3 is TGTGCCAGCAGGCTGCGCGGGGGGCGGGAGACCCAGTACTTC. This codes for CASRLRGGRETQYF.

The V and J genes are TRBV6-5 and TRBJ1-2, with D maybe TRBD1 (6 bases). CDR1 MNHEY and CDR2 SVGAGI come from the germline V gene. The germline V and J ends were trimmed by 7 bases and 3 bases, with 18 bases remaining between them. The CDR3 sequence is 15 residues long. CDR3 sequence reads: CASTIVAGEHYGYTF. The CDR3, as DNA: TGTGCCAGCACTATAGTTGCAGGGGAGCACTATGGCTACACCTTC.

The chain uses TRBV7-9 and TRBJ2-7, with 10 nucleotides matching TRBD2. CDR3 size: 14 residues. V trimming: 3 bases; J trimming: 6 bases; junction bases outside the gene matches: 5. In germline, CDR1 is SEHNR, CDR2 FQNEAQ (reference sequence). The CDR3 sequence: CASSLSGGAPEQYF. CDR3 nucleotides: TGTGCCAGCAGCTTGAGCGGGGGGGCCCCCGAGCAGTACTTC.

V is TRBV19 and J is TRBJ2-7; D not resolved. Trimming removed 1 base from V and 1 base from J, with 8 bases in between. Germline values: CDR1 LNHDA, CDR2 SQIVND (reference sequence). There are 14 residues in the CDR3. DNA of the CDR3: TGTGCCAGTAGTATAGGTCACTCATCCTACGAGCAGTACTTC. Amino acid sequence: CASSIGHSSYEQYF.

CDR3 coding DNA: TGTGCTAGTGGTTTGAGGGCTAGCGGACACACAGATACGCAGTATTTT. Amino acids: CASGLRASGHTDTQYF. The V gene is TRBV12-5, the J gene TRBJ2-3; 7 bases match TRBD2. The germline CDR1 and CDR2 sequences are LGHNT and FRNRAP. CDR3 length equals 16 residues. V was pared by 2 bases and J by 2 bases, with 7 bases of the junction left unmatched. Full variable domain (missing parts from reference TRBV12-5 and TRBJ2-3): DARVTQTPRHKVTEMGQEVTMRCQPILGHNTVFWYRQTMMQGLELLAYFRNRAPLDDSGMPKDRFSAEMPDATLATLKIQPSEPRDSAVYFCASGLRASGHTDTQYFGPGTRLTVL.

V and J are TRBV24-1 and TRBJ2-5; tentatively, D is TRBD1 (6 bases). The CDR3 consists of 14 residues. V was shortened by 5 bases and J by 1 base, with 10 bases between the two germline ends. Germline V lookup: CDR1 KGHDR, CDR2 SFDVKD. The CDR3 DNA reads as TGTGCCACCAGTGTAGCACAGGGCCAAGAGACCCAGTACTTC. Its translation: CATSVAQGQETQYF.

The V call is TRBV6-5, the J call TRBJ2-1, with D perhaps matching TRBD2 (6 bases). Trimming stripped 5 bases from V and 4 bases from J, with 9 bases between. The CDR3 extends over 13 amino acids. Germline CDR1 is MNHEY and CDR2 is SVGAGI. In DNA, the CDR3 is TGTGCCAGCAGTCCTCGGGGGTACAATGAGCAGTTCTTC. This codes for CASSPRGYNEQFF.

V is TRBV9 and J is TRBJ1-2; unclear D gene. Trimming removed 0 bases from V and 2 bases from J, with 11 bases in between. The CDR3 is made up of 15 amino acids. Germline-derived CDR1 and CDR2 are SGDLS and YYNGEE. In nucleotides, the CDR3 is TGTGCCAGCAGCGTAGAACACACCTCCAACTATGGCTACACCTTC. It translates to CASSVEHTSNYGYTF.

This CDR3 is CASSPAGGLEKLFF. In DNA form, the CDR3 reads TGTGCCAGCTCACCAGCAGGGGGCCTTGAAAAACTGTTTTTT. The J gene is TRBJ1-4, the V gene TRBV18; 8 bases map to TRBD1. The CDR3 length is 14 residues. V was clipped by 2 bases and J by 7 bases; unmatched bases: 3. Germline V CDR1 and CDR2: KGHSH, LQKENI.

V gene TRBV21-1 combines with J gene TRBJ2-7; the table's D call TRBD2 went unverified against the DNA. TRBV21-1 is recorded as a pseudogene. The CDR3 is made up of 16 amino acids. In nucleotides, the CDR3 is TGTGCCAGCAGCAAAGTGGTTAGCGGGGGAAGCTACGAGCAGTACTTC. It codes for CASSKVVSGGSYEQYF.

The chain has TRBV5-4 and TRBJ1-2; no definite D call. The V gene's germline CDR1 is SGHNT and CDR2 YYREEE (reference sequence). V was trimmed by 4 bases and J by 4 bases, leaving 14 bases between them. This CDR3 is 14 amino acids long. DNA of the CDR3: TGTGCCAGCAGCCTGGAACAGTCTTTCTATGGCTACACCTTC. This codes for CASSLEQSFYGYTF.

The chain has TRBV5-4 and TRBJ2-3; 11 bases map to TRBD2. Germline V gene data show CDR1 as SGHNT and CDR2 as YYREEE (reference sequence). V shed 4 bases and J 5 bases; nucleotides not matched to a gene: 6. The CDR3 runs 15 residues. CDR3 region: CASSRSGGGGDTQYF. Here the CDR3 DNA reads TGTGCCAGCAGCCGTAGCGGGGGGGGTGGAGATACGCAGTATTTT.

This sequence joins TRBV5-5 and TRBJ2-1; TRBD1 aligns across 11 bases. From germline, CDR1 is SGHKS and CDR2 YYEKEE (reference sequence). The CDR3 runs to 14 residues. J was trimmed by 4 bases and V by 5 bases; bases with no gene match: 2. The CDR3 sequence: CASSGTGGYNEQFF. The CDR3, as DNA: TGTGCCAGCAGTGGGACAGGGGGGTACAATGAGCAGTTCTTC.

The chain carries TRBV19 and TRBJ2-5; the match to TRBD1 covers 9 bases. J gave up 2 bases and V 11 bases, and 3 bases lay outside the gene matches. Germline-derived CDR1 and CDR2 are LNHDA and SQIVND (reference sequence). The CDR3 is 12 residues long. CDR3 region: CASGTGQETQYF. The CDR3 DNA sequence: TGTGCCTCCGGGACAGGGCAAGAGACCCAGTACTTC.

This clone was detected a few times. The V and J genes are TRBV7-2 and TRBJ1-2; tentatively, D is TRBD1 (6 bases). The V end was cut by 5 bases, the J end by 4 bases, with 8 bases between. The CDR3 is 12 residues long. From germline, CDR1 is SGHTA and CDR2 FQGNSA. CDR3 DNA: TGTGCCAGCAGCCCGGACAGCTATGGCTACACCTTC. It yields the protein CASSPDSYGYTF.

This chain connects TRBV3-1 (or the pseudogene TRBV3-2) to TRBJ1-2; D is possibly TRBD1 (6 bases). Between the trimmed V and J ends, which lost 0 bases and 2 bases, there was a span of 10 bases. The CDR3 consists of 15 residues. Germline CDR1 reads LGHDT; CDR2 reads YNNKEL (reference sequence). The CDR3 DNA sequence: TGTGCCAGCAGCCAAGAGATGGACAGCAACTATGGCTACACCTTC. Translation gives CASSQEMDSNYGYTF.

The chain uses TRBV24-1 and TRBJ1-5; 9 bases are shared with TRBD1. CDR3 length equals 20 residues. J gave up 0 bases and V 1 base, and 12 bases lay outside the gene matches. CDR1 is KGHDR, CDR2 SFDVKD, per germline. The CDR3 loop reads CATSDLVADRGHDSNQPQHF. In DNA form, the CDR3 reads TGTGCCACCAGTGATTTAGTGGCGGACAGGGGCCATGATAGCAATCAGCCCCAGCATTTT.

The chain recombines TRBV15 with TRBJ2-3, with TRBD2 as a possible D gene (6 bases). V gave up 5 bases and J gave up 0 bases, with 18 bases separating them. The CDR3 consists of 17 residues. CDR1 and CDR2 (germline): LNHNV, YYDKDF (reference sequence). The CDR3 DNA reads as TGTGCCACCAGCGCTACCAGGGTGGGGGGTAGCACAGATACGCAGTATTTT. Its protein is CATSATRVGGSTDTQYF.

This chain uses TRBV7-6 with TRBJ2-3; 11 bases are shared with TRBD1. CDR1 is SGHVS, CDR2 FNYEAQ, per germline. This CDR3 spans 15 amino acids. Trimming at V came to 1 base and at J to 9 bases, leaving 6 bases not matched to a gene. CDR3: CASSLGTGGGGTQYF. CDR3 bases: TGTGCCAGCAGCTTAGGGACAGGGGGCGGGGGGACGCAGTATTTT.

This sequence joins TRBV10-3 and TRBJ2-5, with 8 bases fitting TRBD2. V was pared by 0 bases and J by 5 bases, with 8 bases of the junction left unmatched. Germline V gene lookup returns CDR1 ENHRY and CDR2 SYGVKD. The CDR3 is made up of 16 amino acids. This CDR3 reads CAISESSGGPYETQYF. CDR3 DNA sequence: TGTGCCATCAGTGAGTCCTCGGGGGGGCCGTATGAGACCCAGTACTTC.

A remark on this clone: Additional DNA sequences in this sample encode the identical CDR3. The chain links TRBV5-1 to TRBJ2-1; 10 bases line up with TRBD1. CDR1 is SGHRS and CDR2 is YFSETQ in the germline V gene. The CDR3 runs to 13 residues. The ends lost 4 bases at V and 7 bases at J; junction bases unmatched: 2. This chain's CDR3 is CASSTGQGNEQFF. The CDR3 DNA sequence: TGCGCCAGCAGCACGGGACAGGGGAATGAGCAGTTCTTC.

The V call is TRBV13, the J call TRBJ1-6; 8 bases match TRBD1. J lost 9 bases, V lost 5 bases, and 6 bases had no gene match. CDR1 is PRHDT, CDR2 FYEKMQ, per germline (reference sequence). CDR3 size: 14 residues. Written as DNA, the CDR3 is TGTGCCAGCAGCGGGGGGACAGGTGGTTCACCCCTCCACTTT. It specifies CASSGGTGGSPLHF.

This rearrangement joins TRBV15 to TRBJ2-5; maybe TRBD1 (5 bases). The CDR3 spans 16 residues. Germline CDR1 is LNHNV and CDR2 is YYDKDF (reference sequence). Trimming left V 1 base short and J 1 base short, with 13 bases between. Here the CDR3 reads CATSRAETALQETQYF. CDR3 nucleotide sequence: TGTGCCACCAGCAGAGCCGAGACAGCCCTCCAAGAGACCCAGTACTTC.

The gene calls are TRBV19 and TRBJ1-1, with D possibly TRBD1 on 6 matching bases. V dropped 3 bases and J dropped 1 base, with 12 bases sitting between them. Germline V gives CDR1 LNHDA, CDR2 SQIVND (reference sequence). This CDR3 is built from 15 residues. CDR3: CASSMWGRGNTEAFF. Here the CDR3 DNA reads TGTGCCAGTAGTATGTGGGGCAGGGGGAACACTGAAGCTTTCTTT.

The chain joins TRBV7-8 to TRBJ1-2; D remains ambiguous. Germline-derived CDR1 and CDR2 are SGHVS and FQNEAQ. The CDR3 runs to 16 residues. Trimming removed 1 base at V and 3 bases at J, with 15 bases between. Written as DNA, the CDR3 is TGTGCCAGCAGCTTAGATGGCCTGGTCTTGGACTATGGCTACACCTTC. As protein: CASSLDGLVLDYGYTF.

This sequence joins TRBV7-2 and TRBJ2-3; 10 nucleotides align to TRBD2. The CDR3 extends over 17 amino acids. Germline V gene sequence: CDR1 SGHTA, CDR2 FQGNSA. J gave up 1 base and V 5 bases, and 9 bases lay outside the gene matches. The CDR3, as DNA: TGTGCCAGCAGCCTCAGCGGGGGGGCTCTCGGCACAGATACGCAGTATTTT. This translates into CASSLSGGALGTDTQYF.

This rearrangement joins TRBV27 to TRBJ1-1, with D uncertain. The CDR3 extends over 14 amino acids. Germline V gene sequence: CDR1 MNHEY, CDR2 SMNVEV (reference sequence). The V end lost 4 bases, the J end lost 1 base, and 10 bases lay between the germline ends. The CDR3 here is CASSYSARNTEAFF. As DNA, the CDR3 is TGTGCCAGCAGTTATAGCGCCAGGAACACTGAAGCTTTCTTT.

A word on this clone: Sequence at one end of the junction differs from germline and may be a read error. The CDR3 reads CASSPRGRGLPYF. CDR3 bases: TGTGCCAGCAGCCCCCGGGGCCGGGGACTACCATATTTC. The rearrangement joins TRBV7-2 to TRBJ2-7, with 7 positions matching TRBD2. CDR1 is SGHTA, CDR2 FQGNSA, per germline. This CDR3 has 13 amino acids.